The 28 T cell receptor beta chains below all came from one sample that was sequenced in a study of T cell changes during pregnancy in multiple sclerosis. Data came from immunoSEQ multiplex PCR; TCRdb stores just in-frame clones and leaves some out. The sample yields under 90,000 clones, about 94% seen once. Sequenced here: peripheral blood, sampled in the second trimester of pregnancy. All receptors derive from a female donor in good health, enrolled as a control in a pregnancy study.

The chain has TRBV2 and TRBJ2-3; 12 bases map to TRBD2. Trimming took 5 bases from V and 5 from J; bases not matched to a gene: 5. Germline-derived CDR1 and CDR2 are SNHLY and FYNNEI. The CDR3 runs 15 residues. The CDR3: CASSRLAGAQDTQYF. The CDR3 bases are TGTGCCAGCAGTCGACTAGCGGGAGCCCAAGATACGCAGTATTTT.

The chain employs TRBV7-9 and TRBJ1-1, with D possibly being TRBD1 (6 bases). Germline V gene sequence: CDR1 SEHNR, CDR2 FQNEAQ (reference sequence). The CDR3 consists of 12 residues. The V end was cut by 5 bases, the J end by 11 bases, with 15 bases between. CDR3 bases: TGTGCCAGCAGCCGACAGGCCCTATGGGCTTTCTTT. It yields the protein CASSRQALWAFF.

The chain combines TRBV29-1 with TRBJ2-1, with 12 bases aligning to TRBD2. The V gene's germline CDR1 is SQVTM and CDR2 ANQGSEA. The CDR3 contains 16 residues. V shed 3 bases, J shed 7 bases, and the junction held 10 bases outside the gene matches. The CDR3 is CSVEASGRAGRNEQFF. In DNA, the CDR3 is TGCAGCGTTGAGGCTAGCGGGAGGGCTGGGAGGAATGAGCAGTTCTTC.

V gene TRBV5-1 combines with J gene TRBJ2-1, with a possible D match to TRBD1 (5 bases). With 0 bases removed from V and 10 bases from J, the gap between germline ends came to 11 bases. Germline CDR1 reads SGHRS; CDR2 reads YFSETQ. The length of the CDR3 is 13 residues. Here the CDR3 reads CASSLEVGREQFF. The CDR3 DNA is TGCGCCAGCAGCTTGGAGGTGGGGCGGGAGCAGTTCTTC. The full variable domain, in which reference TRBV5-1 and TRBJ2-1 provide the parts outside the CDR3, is KAGVTQTPRYLIKTRGQQVTLSCSPISGHRSVSWYQQTPGQGLQFLFEYFSETQRNKGNFPGRFSGRQFSNSRSEMNVSTLELGDSALYLCASSLEVGREQFFGPGTRLTVL.

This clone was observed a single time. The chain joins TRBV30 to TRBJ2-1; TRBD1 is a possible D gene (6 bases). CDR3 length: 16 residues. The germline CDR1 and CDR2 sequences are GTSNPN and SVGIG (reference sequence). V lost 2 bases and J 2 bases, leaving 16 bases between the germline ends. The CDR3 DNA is TGTGCCTGGAGTACAAAGGGGGAAAGCACCTACAATGAGCAGTTCTTC. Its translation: CAWSTKGESTYNEQFF.

The CDR3 here is CASSQGGGSPREQYF. The CDR3 nucleotides are TGCGCCAGCAGCCAAGGGGGCGGGAGCCCTCGCGAGCAGTACTTC. The chain links TRBV4-1 to TRBJ2-7; 7 bases align to TRBD2. Germline V gives CDR1 MGHRA, CDR2 YSYEKL. Unmatched junction bases numbered 9, after V lost 1 base and J lost 6 bases. This CDR3 region has 15 residues.

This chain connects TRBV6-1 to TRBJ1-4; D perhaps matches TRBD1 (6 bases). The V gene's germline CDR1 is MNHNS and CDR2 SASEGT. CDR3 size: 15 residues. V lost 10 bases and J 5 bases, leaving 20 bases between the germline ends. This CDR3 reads CATSPTDSPNEKLFF. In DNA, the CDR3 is TGTGCCACCAGCCCGACGGACAGCCCCAATGAAAAACTGTTTTTT.

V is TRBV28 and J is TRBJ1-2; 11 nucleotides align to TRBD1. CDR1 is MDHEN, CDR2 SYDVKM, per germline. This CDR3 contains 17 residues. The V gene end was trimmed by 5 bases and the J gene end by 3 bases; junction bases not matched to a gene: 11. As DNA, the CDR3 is TGTGCCAGCAGTCCGACCTGGTGGGACAGGGGGTACTATGGCTACACCTTC. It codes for CASSPTWWDRGYYGYTF.

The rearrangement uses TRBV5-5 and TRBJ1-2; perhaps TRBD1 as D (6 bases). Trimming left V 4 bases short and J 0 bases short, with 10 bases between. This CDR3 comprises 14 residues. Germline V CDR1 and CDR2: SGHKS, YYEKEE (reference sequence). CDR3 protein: CASSTGTSNYGYTF. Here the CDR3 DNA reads TGTGCCAGCAGCACAGGGACCTCTAACTATGGCTACACCTTC.

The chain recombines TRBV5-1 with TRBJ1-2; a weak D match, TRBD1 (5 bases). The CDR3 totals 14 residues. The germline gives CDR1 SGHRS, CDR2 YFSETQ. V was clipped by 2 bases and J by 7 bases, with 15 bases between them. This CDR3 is CASSLQGTGGGYTF. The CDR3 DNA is TGCGCCAGCAGCTTACAAGGGACTGGGGGTGGCTACACCTTC.

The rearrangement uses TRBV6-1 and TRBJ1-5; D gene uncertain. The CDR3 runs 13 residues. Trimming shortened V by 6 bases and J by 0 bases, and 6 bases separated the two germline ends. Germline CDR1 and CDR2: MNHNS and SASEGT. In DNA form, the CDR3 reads TGTGCCAGCAGGACATATAGCAATCAGCCCCAGCATTTT. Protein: CASRTYSNQPQHF.

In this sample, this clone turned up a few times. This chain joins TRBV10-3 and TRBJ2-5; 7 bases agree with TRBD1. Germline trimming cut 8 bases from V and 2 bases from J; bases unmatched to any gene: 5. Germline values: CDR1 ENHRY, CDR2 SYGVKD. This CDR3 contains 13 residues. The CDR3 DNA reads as TGTGCCATCGGAGGCAGGGGGCAAGAGACCCAGTACTTC. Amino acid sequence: CAIGGRGQETQYF.

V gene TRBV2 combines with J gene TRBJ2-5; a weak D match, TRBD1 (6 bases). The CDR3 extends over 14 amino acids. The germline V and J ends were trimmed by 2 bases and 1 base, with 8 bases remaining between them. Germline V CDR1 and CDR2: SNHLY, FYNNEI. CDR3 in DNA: TGTGCCAGCAGTGAACGGACAGCCCAAGAGACCCAGTACTTC. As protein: CASSERTAQETQYF.

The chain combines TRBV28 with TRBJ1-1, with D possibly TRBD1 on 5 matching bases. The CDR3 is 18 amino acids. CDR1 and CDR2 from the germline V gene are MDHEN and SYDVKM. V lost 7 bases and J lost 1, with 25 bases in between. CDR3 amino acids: CASTRSGLKPTENTEAFF. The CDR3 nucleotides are TGTGCCAGCACCCGTTCGGGACTCAAACCTACCGAGAACACTGAAGCTTTCTTT.

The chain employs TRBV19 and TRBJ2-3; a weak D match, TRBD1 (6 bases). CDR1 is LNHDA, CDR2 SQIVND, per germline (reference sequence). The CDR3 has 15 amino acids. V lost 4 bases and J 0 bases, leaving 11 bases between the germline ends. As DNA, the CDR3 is TGTGCCAGTAGTAGAGGACAGCCTAGCACAGATACGCAGTATTTT. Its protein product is CASSRGQPSTDTQYF.

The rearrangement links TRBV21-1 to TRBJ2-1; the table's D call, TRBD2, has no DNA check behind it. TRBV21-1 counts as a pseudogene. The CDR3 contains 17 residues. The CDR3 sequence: CASSPSRPGSSYNEQFF. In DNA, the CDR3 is TGTGCCAGCAGCCCCTCCCGACCGGGGAGCTCCTACAATGAGCAGTTCTTC.

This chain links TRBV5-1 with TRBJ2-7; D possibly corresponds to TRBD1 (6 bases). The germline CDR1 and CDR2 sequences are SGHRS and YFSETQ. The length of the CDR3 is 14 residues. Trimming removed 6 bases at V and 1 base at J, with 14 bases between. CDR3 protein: CASTERDKSYEQYF. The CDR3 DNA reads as TGCGCCAGCACGGAAAGGGACAAGTCCTACGAGCAGTACTTC.

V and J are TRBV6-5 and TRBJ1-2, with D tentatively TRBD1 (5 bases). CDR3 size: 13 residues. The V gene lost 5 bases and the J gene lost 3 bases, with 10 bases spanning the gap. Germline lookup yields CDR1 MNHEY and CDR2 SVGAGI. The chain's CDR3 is CASSPGIHYGYTF. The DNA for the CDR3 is TGTGCCAGCAGTCCAGGGATTCACTATGGCTACACCTTC.

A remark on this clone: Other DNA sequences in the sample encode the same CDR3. The CDR3 loop is CASSLQGNEQFF. The CDR3 nucleotides read TGCGCCAGCAGCTTACAGGGAAATGAGCAGTTCTTC. This chain uses TRBV5-1 with TRBJ2-1; D possibly corresponds to TRBD1 (6 bases). There are 12 residues in the CDR3. Germline V gene data show CDR1 as SGHRS and CDR2 as YFSETQ. V dropped 2 bases and J dropped 7 bases, with 7 bases sitting between them.

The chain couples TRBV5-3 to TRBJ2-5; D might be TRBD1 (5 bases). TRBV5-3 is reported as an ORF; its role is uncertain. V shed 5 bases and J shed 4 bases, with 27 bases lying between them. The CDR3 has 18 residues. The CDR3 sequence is CARSPTARTPFRPETQYF. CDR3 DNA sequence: TGTGCCAGAAGTCCTACGGCCCGGACACCTTTCCGCCCAGAGACCCAGTACTTC.

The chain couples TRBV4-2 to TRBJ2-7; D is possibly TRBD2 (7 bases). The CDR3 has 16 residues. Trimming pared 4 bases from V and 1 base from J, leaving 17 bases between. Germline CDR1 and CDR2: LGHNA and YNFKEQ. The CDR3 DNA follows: TGTGCCAGCAGCCCCCTAAGGGGGGGGATGTCCTACGAGCAGTACTTC. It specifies CASSPLRGGMSYEQYF.

The CDR3 loop reads CASSLRTGGNQETQYF. The CDR3 nucleotides read TGTGCCAGCAGTTTAAGGACAGGGGGCAACCAAGAGACCCAGTACTTC. The J gene is TRBJ2-5, the V gene TRBV28; TRBD1 agrees at 11 bases. Per the germline V gene, CDR1 is MDHEN and CDR2 is SYDVKM. V was pared by 2 bases and J by 0 bases, with 2 bases of the junction left unmatched. This CDR3 contains 16 residues.

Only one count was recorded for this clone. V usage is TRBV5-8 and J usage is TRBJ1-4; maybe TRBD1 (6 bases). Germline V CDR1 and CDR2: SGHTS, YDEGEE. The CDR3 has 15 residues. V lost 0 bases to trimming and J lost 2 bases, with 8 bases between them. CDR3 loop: CASSLAGATNEKLFF. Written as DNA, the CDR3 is TGTGCCAGCAGCTTGGCAGGGGCCACTAATGAAAAACTGTTTTTT.

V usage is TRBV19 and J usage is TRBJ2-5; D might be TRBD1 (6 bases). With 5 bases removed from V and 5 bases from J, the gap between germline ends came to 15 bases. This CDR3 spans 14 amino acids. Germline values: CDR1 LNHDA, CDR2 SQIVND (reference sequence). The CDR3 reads CASSVTGGWETQYF. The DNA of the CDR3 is TGTGCCAGTAGTGTGACAGGCGGGTGGGAGACCCAGTACTTC.

CDR3: CASSSPGGTNEQFF. CDR3 sequence (DNA): TGTGCCAGCAGCTCGCCCGGCGGGACCAATGAGCAGTTCTTC. The chain combines TRBV5-4 with TRBJ2-1, with a possible D match to TRBD2 (6 bases). The CDR3 is 14 amino acids. The V end was cut by 3 bases, the J end by 6 bases, with 13 bases between. Germline CDR1 reads SGHNT; CDR2 reads YYREEE (reference sequence).

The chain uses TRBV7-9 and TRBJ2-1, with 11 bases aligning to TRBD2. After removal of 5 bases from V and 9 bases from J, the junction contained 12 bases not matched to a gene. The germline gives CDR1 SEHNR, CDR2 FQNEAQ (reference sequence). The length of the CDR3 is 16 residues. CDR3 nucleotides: TGTGCCAGCAGCCCAAGGGTGACTAGCGGGACGGGTGAGCAGTTCTTC. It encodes CASSPRVTSGTGEQFF. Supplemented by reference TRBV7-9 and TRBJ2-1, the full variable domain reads DTGVSQNPRHKITKRGQNVTFRCDPISEHNRLYWYRQTLGQGPEFLTYFQNEAQLEKSRLLSDRFSAERPKGSFSTLEIQRTEQGDSAMYLCASSPRVTSGTGEQFFGPGTRLTVL.

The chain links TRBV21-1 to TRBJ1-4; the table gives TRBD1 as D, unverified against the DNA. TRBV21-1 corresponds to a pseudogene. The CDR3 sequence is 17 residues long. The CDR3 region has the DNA TGTGCCAGCAGCAGAACCCGGGACAGGGGACCTAATGAAAAACTGTTTTTT. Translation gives CASSRTRDRGPNEKLFF.

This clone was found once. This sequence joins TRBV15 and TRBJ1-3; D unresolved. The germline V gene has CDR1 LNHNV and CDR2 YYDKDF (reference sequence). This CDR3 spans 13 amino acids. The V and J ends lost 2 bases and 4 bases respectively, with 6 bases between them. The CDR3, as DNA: TGTGCCACCAGCAGATCATCAGGAAACACCATATATTTT. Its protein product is CATSRSSGNTIYF.